In this sample, the clone carrying this TCR beta chain turned up a few times. This sample was taken from a study of blood T cells in healthy people across ages. Germline V gene sequence: CDR1 SGHAT, CDR2 FQNNGV. The V gene lost 5 bases and the J gene lost 5 bases, with 19 bases spanning the gap. This CDR3 spans 15 amino acids. The second PCR ran about 6 to 12 cycles with a sample-barcoded 5' primer and J-beta primers. Each CDR3 protein gets one entry after TCRdb re-called the 5' RACE reads with MiXCR. Among 1.5 million to 2 million distinct CDR3 sequences listed, approximately 30% were seen once. The material sequenced was blood. The source of this sequence is a woman aged 25 to 39 in good health. V is TRBV11-2 and J is TRBJ2-7, with D maybe TRBD1 (6 bases). In DNA, the CDR3 is TGTGCCAGCAGCCCCGCTGACAGGACCCAGCACGAGCAGTACTTC. It codes for CASSPADRTQHEQYF. The full variable domain, completed using reference TRBV11-2 and TRBJ2-7, is EAGVAQSPRYKIIEKRQSVAFWCNPISGHATLYWYQQILGQGPKLLIQFQNNGVVDDSQLPKDRFSAERLKGVDSTLKIQPAKLEDSAVYLCASSPADRTQHEQYFGPGTRLTVT.